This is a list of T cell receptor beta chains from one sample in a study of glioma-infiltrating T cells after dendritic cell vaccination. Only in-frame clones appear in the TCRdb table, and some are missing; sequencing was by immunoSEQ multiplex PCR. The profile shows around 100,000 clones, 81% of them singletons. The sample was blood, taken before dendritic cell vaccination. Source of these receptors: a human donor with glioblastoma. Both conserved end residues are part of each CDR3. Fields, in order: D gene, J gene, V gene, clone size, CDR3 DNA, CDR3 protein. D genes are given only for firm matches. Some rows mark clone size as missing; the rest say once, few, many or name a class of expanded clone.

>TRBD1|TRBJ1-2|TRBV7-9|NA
TGTGCCAGCAGCTTGCTGGACAGGGGGCTTGGCTACACCTTC
CASSLLDRGLGYTF
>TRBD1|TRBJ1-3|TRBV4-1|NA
TGCGCCAGCAGCCAAGCCTATGGGACGGGACAGGGGGTTTACACCATATATTTT
CASSQAYGTGQGVYTIYF
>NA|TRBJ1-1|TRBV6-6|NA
TGTGCCAGCAGTTACTCGGTGAGCACTGAAGCTTTCTTT
CASSYSVSTEAFF
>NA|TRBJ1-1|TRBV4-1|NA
TGCGCCAGCAGCCGGGGGGGGTCCAGCACTGAAGCTTTCTTT
CASSRGGSSTEAFF
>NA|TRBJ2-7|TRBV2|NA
TGTGCCAGCAGTGACTCAGGGTTCGAGCAGTACTTC
CASSDSGFEQYF
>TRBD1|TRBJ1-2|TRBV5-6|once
TGTGCCAGCGATCCCCTGACAGGGGGCTATGGCTACACCTTC
CASDPLTGGYGYTF
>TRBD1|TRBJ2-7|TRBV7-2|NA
TGTGCCAGCAGCTCCCGACAGGGAAGGGACGAGCAGTACTTC
CASSSRQGRDEQYF
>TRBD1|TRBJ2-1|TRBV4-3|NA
TGCGCCAGCAGCCAAGATGTGACAGGGAACAATGAGCAGTTCTTC
CASSQDVTGNNEQFF
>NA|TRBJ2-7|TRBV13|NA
TGTGCCAGCAGCTTCCACTCCTACGAGCAGTACTTC
CASSFHSYEQYF
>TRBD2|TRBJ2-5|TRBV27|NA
TGTGCCAGCAGGAGAATAGCGGGGAGGAGGGAGACCCAGTACTTC
CASRRIAGRRETQYF
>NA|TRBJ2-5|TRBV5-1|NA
TGCGCCAGCAGCTTGGACAGCCCCCCGGAGACCCAGTACTTC
CASSLDSPPETQYF
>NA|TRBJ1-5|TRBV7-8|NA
TGTGCCAGCAGCGACCTCGTCGGGGGTGGCAATCAGCCCCAGCATTTT
CASSDLVGGGNQPQHF
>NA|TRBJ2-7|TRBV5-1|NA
TGCGCCAGCAGCTTGCTGACATCGCCGTCCGAGCAGTACTTC
CASSLLTSPSEQYF
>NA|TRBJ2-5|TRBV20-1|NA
TGCAGTGCTATCATTCAAGAGACCCAGTACTTC
CSAIIQETQYF
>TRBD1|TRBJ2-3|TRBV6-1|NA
TGTGCCAGCAGCCTGGACAGGGGGAGCACAGATACGCAGTATTTT
CASSLDRGSTDTQYF
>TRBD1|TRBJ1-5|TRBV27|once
TGTGCCAGCAGACCGACAGGGGGCGTCAATCAGCCCCAGCATTTT
CASRPTGGVNQPQHF
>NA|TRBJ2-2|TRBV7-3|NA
TGTGCCAGCAGCTTAACGAGGGGGTCCGGGGAGCTGTTTTTT
CASSLTRGSGELFF
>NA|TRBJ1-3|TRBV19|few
TGTGCCAGTATCAGGAATACAGGAACTGGAAACACCATATATTTT
CASIRNTGTGNTIYF
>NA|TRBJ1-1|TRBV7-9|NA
TGTGCCAGCAGCTTATTTCAGGCCACTGAAGCTTTCTTT
CASSLFQATEAFF
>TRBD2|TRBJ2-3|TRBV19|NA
TGTGCCAGTAGTATTGGGGCTAGCGGGGGCCTGTATACGCAGTATTTT
CASSIGASGGLYTQYF
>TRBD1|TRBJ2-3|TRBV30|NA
TGTGCCTGGAGTCGCACAGGGGTTGATACGCAGTATTTT
CAWSRTGVDTQYF
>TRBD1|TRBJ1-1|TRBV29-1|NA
TGCAGCGTTGGGCCCCCCAACAGGGGCTTTGCGGGCACTGAAGCTTTCTTT
CSVGPPNRGFAGTEAFF
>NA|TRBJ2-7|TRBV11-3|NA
TGTGCCAGCAGCTTAGATCCAGCTAGCATCGAGCAGTACTTC
CASSLDPASIEQYF
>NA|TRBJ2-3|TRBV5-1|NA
TGCGCCAGCAGCTTGTCCCTTGGACTCACAGATACGCAGTATTTT
CASSLSLGLTDTQYF
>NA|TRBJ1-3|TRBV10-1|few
TGCGCCAGCAGTACAGAGGACAAAAGCTCTGGAAACACCATATATTTT
CASSTEDKSSGNTIYF
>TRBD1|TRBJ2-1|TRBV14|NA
TGTGCCAGCAGCGCCTCCTTAGGGGGCCACAATGAGCAGTTCTTC
CASSASLGGHNEQFF
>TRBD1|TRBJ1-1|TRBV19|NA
TGTGCCAGTACCCTACAGGGGGGGTGGAACACTGAAGCTTTCTTT
CASTLQGGWNTEAFF
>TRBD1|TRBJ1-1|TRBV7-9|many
TGTGCCAGCAGCCCCACAGGGGGCTGGAACACTGAAGCTTTCTTT
CASSPTGGWNTEAFF
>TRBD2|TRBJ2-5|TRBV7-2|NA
TGTGCCAGCAGCTTAGCGCGGGGGGGGCGGATGGAGACCCAGTACTTC
CASSLARGGRMETQYF
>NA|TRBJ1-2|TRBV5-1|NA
TGCGCCAGCAGCTTGGAGCGGCCTCCTAACTATGGCTACACCTTC
CASSLERPPNYGYTF
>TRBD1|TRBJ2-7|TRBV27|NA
TGTGCCAGCAGTCCGCCAGGGACAGGCTACGAGCAGTACTTC
CASSPPGTGYEQYF
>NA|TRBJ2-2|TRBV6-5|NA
TGTGCCAGCAGCTCCGGGATGAACACCGGGGAGCTGTTTTTT
CASSSGMNTGELFF
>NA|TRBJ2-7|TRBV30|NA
TGTGCCTGGAGTGTAATCCCCCGACTGTACGAGCAGTACTTC
CAWSVIPRLYEQYF
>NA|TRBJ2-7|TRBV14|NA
TGTGCCAGCAGCCAAGAAGGACTGGGCTACGAGCAGTACTTC
CASSQEGLGYEQYF
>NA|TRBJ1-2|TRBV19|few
TGTGCCAGTAGTATCGGCCCGGGAGGGGAGGATGGCTACACCTTC
CASSIGPGGEDGYTF
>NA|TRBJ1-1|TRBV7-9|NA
TGTGCCAGCAGCCCCCTGGGCGAGACTGAAGCTTTCTTT
CASSPLGETEAFF
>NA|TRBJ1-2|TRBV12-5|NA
TGTGCTAGTGGTTTGTCCGGGACATCCCCCATGAGGGGCTACACCTTC
CASGLSGTSPMRGYTF
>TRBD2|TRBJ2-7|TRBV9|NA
TGTGCCAGCAGCGTTAGCGGGGGGCCGATCTACGAGCAGTACTTC
CASSVSGGPIYEQYF
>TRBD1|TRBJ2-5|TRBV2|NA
TGTGCCAGCGGCCGACAGGGGATAGAGACCCAGTACTTC
CASGRQGIETQYF
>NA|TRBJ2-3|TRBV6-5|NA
TGTGCCAGCAGTCCCCCTAGCGCAGATACGCAGTATTTT
CASSPPSADTQYF
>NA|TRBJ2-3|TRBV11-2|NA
TGTGCCAGCGCTTGGGTCGAGGTTCGAGATACGCAGTATTTT
CASAWVEVRDTQYF
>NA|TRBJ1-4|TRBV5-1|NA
TGCGCCAGCAGCCCGGGAGAAATGAGGACTAATGAAAAACTGTTTTTT
CASSPGEMRTNEKLFF
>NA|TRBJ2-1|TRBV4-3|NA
TGCGCCAGCAGCCAAGTTTCGGGGTCCTACAATGAGCAGTTCTTC
CASSQVSGSYNEQFF
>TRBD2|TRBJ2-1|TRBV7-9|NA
TGTGCCAGCAGCTTCCAGCGGGGGGGCGGAAATGAGCAGTTCTTC
CASSFQRGGGNEQFF
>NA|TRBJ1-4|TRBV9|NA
TGTGCCAGCAGCTCGAGTGGCGGCACTAATGAAAAACTGTTTTTT
CASSSSGGTNEKLFF
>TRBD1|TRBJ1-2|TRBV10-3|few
TGTGCCATCAGTCGGGACAGCTATGGCTACACCTTC
CAISRDSYGYTF
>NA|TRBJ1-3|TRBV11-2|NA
TGTGCCAGCAGCTTCCTCGGGGGGACTGGAAACACCATATATTTT
CASSFLGGTGNTIYF
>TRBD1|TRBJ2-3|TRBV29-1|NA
TGCACCTCAAATGTTAGGGACAGGTACACAGATACGCAGTATTTT
CTSNVRDRYTDTQYF
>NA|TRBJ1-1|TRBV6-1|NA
TGTGCCAGCAGTGAAATCCTGGGGGCGAGGACTGAAGCTTTCTTT
CASSEILGARTEAFF